This T cell receptor beta chain emerged from a study of T cell repertoires in cytomegalovirus infection. Looking at the study overall: CMV epitopes, recently identified HLA-C-restricted and well-studied HLA-B-restricted, were used. Public signatures in TCR beta pointed to CMV infection and matching HLA type.

CDR1 and CDR2 from the germline V gene are MNHEY and SVGAGI. Losses at the gene ends were 4 bases for V and 6 bases for J; bases not matched to a gene: 7. This CDR3 contains 15 residues. TCRdb re-analysed the reads in MiXCR, keeping a single row per CDR3 protein. The sample has about 350,000 distinct CDR3 sequences; roughly 36% are singletons. Notes on this clonotype: Its cognate antigen is unknown.

Findings and limits, study-wide: Dominant in the ex vivo response were TCR beta clonotypes restricted by HLA-C and specific for CMV.

The chain is built from TRBV6-5 and TRBJ2-1, with 9 bases fitting TRBD2. The sequence derives from a human donor in good health (CMV status not recorded). Some clones in this sample may be carry-over from other donors' samples. This sample comprised cultured PBMCs, obtained from culture after CMV antigen stimulation. The CDR3 nucleotides are TGTGCCAGCAGTTTCACTAGCGGGCCCCGCAATGAGCAGTTCTTC. Its translation is CASSFTSGPRNEQFF.